This TCR beta chain was retrieved from a study of OX40 agonist ivuxolimab in advanced cancers. About the research overall: Patients were dosed intravenously with ivuxolimab at 0.01 to 10 mg/kg every 2 weeks. Each dose-escalation patient presented with hepatocellular carcinoma, melanoma, renal cell or head and neck cancer. Points from the study as a whole: Specificity for antigen went undetermined in the expanded peripheral T cells.

V was cut by 2 bases and J by 4 bases, with 9 bases left in between. Germline CDR1 is MNHEY and CDR2 is SMNVEV (reference sequence). The length of the CDR3 is 15 residues. To note about this clone: The target antigen is unknown.

Profiled with immunoSEQ multiplex PCR; TCRdb holds only in-frame clones, not every one. The data contain about 32,000 clones, approximately 80% of them singletons. The chain joins TRBV27 to TRBJ2-6; TRBD1 might be the D (6 bases). The material sequenced was CD4+ or CD8+ T cells sorted from blood, taken in a trial of the OX40 agonist ivuxolimab. The clonotype comes from an adult with an advanced solid tumor such as melanoma, head and neck, liver or kidney cancer. CDR3 coding DNA: TGTGCCAGCAGTTTAAGGGGGTACGGGGCCAACGTCCTGACTTTC. Its protein is CASSLRGYGANVLTF.